This T cell receptor beta chain was identified during a study of response to subunit inactivated influenza vaccine. Findings of the study overall: Each seasonal influenza vaccination recruits few new T cells, the authors suggested.

Worth noting for this clonotype: Its antigen remains unidentified.

TCRdb redid the calling of the RT-PCR reads with MiXCR, one entry per CDR3 protein. The sample shows 450,000 to 700,000 distinct CDR3 sequences, 13% to 15% of them seen only once. This CDR3 spans 15 amino acids. Germline CDR1 and CDR2: LGHNA and YNFKEQ. J lost 2 bases, V lost 4 bases, and 7 bases had no gene match. The sequence derives from a man aged 50 to 59 who received an inactivated influenza vaccine. Sample: PBMCs from blood, taken less than 13 days after vaccination. V usage is TRBV4-2 and J usage is TRBJ2-7; 8 bases are shared with TRBD1. This chain's CDR3 is CASSREGTGAYEQYF. The CDR3 DNA reads TGTGCCAGCAGCCGAGAGGGGACAGGCGCCTACGAGCAGTACTTC.